The rows below give T cell receptor beta chains drawn from one sample of a study of beta chain features in type 1 diabetes. TCRdb keeps only in-frame clones here, not all; method: immunoSEQ multiplex PCR. The sample includes 900,000 or so clones, roughly a sixth of them seen just once. Sequencing input: naive CD4+ T cells from blood. All receptors derive from a woman under 30 in good health. Both conserved end residues are part of each CDR3. A D gene is named only where the DNA matches it firmly. Clone size, where shown, is once, few, many, or a class for clones that have expanded.

v_call,j_call,d_call,clone_size,cdr3_nt,cdr3_aa
TRBV6-5,TRBJ2-7,-,-,TGTGCCAGCAGCGGGAGTTCGCGGCACGAGCAGTACTTC,CASSGSSRHEQYF
TRBV5-1,TRBJ2-1,TRBD2,-,TGCGCCAGCAGCTTGGTTGGGAGGGAGTTCTTC,CASSLVGREFF
TRBV7-2,TRBJ2-3,TRBD1,few,TGTGCCAGCAGCTTAGATTTTGGGGTCGACAGGGGCACGCAGTATTTT,CASSLDFGVDRGTQYF
TRBV4-3,TRBJ2-3,-,-,TGCGCCAGCAGCCTCAACGCGGCAGTCCGCACAGATACGCAGTATTTT,CASSLNAAVRTDTQYF
TRBV29-1,TRBJ2-7,TRBD2,-,TGCAGCGTTTGGGCTAGCGGGTCCTACGAGCAGTACTTC,CSVWASGSYEQYF
TRBV7-2,TRBJ2-5,-,few,TGTGCCAGCAGCCGACAGACCTCGCAAGAGACCCAGTACTTC,CASSRQTSQETQYF
TRBV28,TRBJ1-2,TRBD1,-,TGTGCCAGCAGTTCACGGGACAGGGTGAATGGCTACACCTTC,CASSSRDRVNGYTF
TRBV5-4,TRBJ2-3,-,-,TGTGCCAGCAGCCAGGGACTTGTCACAGATACGCAGTATTTT,CASSQGLVTDTQYF
TRBV7-9,TRBJ2-4,-,many,TGTGCCAGCAGCCCCCACGGGGTAGCCAAAAACATTCAGTACTTC,CASSPHGVAKNIQYF
TRBV7-9,TRBJ2-3,TRBD1,few,TGTGCCAGCAGCCATAGACCGGGACAGGGGATCACAGATACGCAGTATTTT,CASSHRPGQGITDTQYF
TRBV28,TRBJ1-2,-,-,TGTGCCAGCAGTTTGTCCAGGGTAGCCTATGGCTACACCTTC,CASSLSRVAYGYTF
TRBV7-6,TRBJ2-5,-,few,TGTGCCAGCAGCTTAGACTACTTAGAGACCCAGTACTTC,CASSLDYLETQYF
TRBV5-8,TRBJ2-1,TRBD2,few,TGTGCCAGCAGCTTGAAGAAAGGGACTAGCGGGATCGATGAGCAGTTCTTC,CASSLKKGTSGIDEQFF
TRBV5-1,TRBJ2-5,-,-,TGCGCCAGCAGCTTGGGAGGCGTCCAAGAGACCCAGTACTTC,CASSLGGVQETQYF
TRBV19,TRBJ2-7,TRBD2,-,TGTGCCAGTAGTTGTGAACGGGAGGCTGGCGCCTACGAGCAGTACTTC,CASSCEREAGAYEQYF
TRBV10-3,TRBJ2-7,-,few,TGTGCCATCAGTGGTGTTGGATACGAGCAGTACTTC,CAISGVGYEQYF
TRBV7-9,TRBJ2-1,-,-,TGTGCCAGCAGCTTAGGGCTCTACAATGAGCAGTTCTTC,CASSLGLYNEQFF
TRBV7-9,TRBJ2-3,TRBD2,few,TGTGCCAGCAGCTCGACGAAGCTAGCGGGAGTAGATACGCAGTATTTT,CASSSTKLAGVDTQYF
TRBV6-6,TRBJ2-7,-,-,TGTGCCAGCAGTCCCCCAGGGAGTTACGAGCAGTACTTC,CASSPPGSYEQYF
TRBV5-4,TRBJ1-2,-,few,TGTGCCAGCAGCCGACAGGAGTCTGGCTACACCTTC,CASSRQESGYTF
TRBV28,TRBJ1-2,TRBD1,-,TGTGCCAGCAGTTACCCAGGGGGACCGTTTAACTATGGCTACACCTTC,CASSYPGGPFNYGYTF
TRBV5-1,TRBJ1-2,-,-,TGCGCCAGCAGCCCTAGGACGGACTATGGCTACACCTTC,CASSPRTDYGYTF
TRBV9,TRBJ2-1,-,-,TGTGCCAGCAGCGTAGCGCCTAGTCGAACCTACAATGAGCAGTTCTTC,CASSVAPSRTYNEQFF
TRBV28,TRBJ1-1,-,few,TGTGCCAGCAGTTTTGTGGCATACACTGAAGCTTTCTTT,CASSFVAYTEAFF
TRBV19,TRBJ2-2,-,-,TGTGCCAGTAGTAACCGGGCAGGGGTTTCCGGGGAGCTGTTTTTT,CASSNRAGVSGELFF
TRBV28,TRBJ1-5,-,-,TGTGCCAGCTTAGGACAGCGGCTATTTCTCGGGCAGCCCCAGCATTTT,CASLGQRLFLGQPQHF
TRBV6-6,TRBJ2-7,TRBD2,-,TGTGCCAGCAGCCGACTAGCGGGACTCTACGAGCAGTACTTC,CASSRLAGLYEQYF
TRBV21-1,TRBJ2-5,-,-,TGTGCCAGCAGCAGCCGACCCGAGGATGGTTGGACCCAGTACTTC,CASSSRPEDGWTQYF
TRBV28,TRBJ2-7,-,few,TGTGCCAGCAGCGACCGGGCGAAGCAGTACTTC,CASSDRAKQYF
TRBV7-9,TRBJ2-4,TRBD1,-,TGTGCCAGCAGCTTAGTAGGGGACAGAAACAAAAACATTCAGTACTTC,CASSLVGDRNKNIQYF
TRBV29-1,TRBJ1-2,-,-,TGCAGCGTTGCTTCAGGGAGTAACTATGGCTACACCTTC,CSVASGSNYGYTF
TRBV9,TRBJ2-7,-,few,TGTTCATATAAAGGCTACGAGCAGTACTTC,CSYKGYEQYF
TRBV6-5,TRBJ2-7,-,-,TGTGCCAGCAGTTACGGTGATTTTCTCGAGCAGTACTTC,CASSYGDFLEQYF
TRBV6-5,TRBJ2-7,TRBD1,-,TGTGCCAGTGCTCGGACAGGGATCTACGAGCAGTACTTC,CASARTGIYEQYF
TRBV19,TRBJ2-5,-,-,TGTGCCAGTAGTTCCCCGGGACTCGGGGAGACCCAGTACTTC,CASSSPGLGETQYF
TRBV7-3,TRBJ2-1,-,few,TGTGCCAGCAGCTTAAATGAGGCAGGATCCTACAATGAGCAGTTCTTC,CASSLNEAGSYNEQFF
TRBV5-4,TRBJ2-1,-,few,TGTGCCAGCAGCTTCACTAGCACCAATGAGCAGTTCTTC,CASSFTSTNEQFF
TRBV27,TRBJ2-3,-,-,TGTGCCAGCAGTTTTCAAGGAAAGGCAGATACGCAGTATTTT,CASSFQGKADTQYF
TRBV2,TRBJ1-2,-,-,TGTGCCAGCAGTGAAGCAAACAGTTACTATGGCTACACCTTC,CASSEANSYYGYTF
TRBV28,TRBJ2-3,TRBD2,few,TGTGCCAGCGCACTAGCGGGACTCACCACAGATACGCAGTATTTT,CASALAGLTTDTQYF
TRBV7-9,TRBJ1-1,TRBD1,-,TGTGCCAGCAGCCAATGGACAGGAAGTGTATCTTTCTTT,CASSQWTGSVSFF
TRBV11-1,TRBJ2-6,-,few,TGTGCCAGCAGCTTTATAGGAGGGGGCTATAGCTCTGGGGCCAACGTCCTGACTTTC,CASSFIGGGYSSGANVLTF
TRBV6-5,TRBJ2-1,-,-,TGTGCCAGCAGTGAAAGTAGGGGGAGTTGGCAGTTCTTC,CASSESRGSWQFF
TRBV5-1,TRBJ2-7,TRBD1,few,TGCGCCAGCAGCTTCAGGGACAGATCCTACGAGCAGTACTTC,CASSFRDRSYEQYF
TRBV20-1,TRBJ1-2,-,few,TGTACTACAAGGGGGAGGAATGGCTACACCTTC,CTTRGRNGYTF
TRBV4-1,TRBJ2-2,-,few,TGCGCCAGCAGTCCCCTCCAGGGGAACACCGGGGAGCTGTTTTTT,CASSPLQGNTGELFF
TRBV10-3,TRBJ2-3,-,-,TGTGCCATCGGGGGTACGGGGCCAGATACGCAGTATTTT,CAIGGTGPDTQYF
TRBV2,TRBJ2-7,-,-,TGTGCCAGCAGGCCATTAACTTACGAGCAGTACTTC,CASRPLTYEQYF
TRBV5-6,TRBJ2-1,-,few,TGTGCCAGCAGCTTGGATGTTGTTTACAATGAGCAGTTCTTC,CASSLDVVYNEQFF
TRBV11-1,TRBJ2-3,-,few,TGTGCCAGCAGCCTGCGGGCATTCGGGGATACGCAGTATTTT,CASSLRAFGDTQYF
TRBV9,TRBJ1-2,-,few,TGTGCCAGCAGCGCCAAATATACAGGGCCCTATGGCCACACCTTC,CASSAKYTGPYGHTF
TRBV4-2,TRBJ1-1,TRBD1,few,TGTGCCAGCAGCCAGAGTCCCGGGACAGGGAACACTGAAGCTTTCTTT,CASSQSPGTGNTEAFF
TRBV4-3,TRBJ2-2,TRBD2,few,TGCGCCAGCAGCCTTCGACTAGCGGGAGCGTACACCGGGGAGCTGTTTTTT,CASSLRLAGAYTGELFF
TRBV4-2,TRBJ2-7,TRBD1,few,TGTGCCAGCAGCCAAGAGTCGGTGACAGGGACCCACGAGCAGTACTTC,CASSQESVTGTHEQYF
TRBV21-1,TRBJ2-2,-,few,TGTGCCAGCAGCAACGCGACAGAGAACACCGGGGAGCTGTTTTTT,CASSNATENTGELFF
TRBV23-1,TRBJ2-1,TRBD1,-,TGCGCCAGCAGTCCCGGGACAGGACGCTCCTACAATGAGCAGTTCTTC,CASSPGTGRSYNEQFF
TRBV7-3,TRBJ2-1,-,few,TGTGCCAGCAGCCCTCAGTGGGCTAAGGATGAGCAGTTCTTC,CASSPQWAKDEQFF
TRBV4-1,TRBJ2-3,-,-,TGCGCCAGCAGCAGGGGGATCACAGATACGCAGTATTTT,CASSRGITDTQYF
TRBV5-1,TRBJ2-1,TRBD2,-,TGCGCCAGCAGCTCACTAGCGGGAGTTTACAATGAGCAGTTCTTC,CASSSLAGVYNEQFF